This T cell receptor (beta chain) was sequenced for a study of cytotoxic CD8 clonotypes in ibrutinib-treated CLL. Looking at the study overall: Results showed 25 or so partial and 2 complete responses; following median about 68 months, about 15 remained remitted, roughly 12 advanced. Collecting the response samples happened after a median 12 months of treatment, with a range of 6 to 36.

General observations from the study: Public clonotypes, rarely seen, contracted or held steady on treatment. Sustained-remission patients were sampled at different times than progressing patients were.

Worth noting for this clone: The antigen remains undetermined.

Sequenced by immunoSEQ multiplex PCR; TCRdb stores in-frame clones only, minus some. The sample includes approximately 100,000 clones, approximately 80% of them seen just once. The V gene lost 6 bases and the J gene lost 12 bases, with 18 bases spanning the gap. The CDR3 extends over 12 amino acids. Germline V CDR1 and CDR2: LGHNT, FRNRAP. The V call is TRBV12-5, the J call TRBJ2-7, with a tentative D call TRBD1 (6 bases). This specimen consisted of PBMCs, obtained after 12 months of ibrutinib treatment. The source is a human donor with chronic lymphocytic leukemia. DNA for the CDR3: TGTGCTAGTGGACGGGACACGACCAGTCGGTACTTC. It is translated as CASGRDTTSRYF. Based on the CDR3 plus reference TRBV12-5 and TRBJ2-7, the full variable domain is DARVTQTPRHKVTEMGQEVTMRCQPILGHNTVFWYRQTMMQGLELLAYFRNRAPLDDSGMPKDRFSAEMPDATLATLKIQPSEPRDSAVYFCASGRDTTSRYFGPGTRLTVT.